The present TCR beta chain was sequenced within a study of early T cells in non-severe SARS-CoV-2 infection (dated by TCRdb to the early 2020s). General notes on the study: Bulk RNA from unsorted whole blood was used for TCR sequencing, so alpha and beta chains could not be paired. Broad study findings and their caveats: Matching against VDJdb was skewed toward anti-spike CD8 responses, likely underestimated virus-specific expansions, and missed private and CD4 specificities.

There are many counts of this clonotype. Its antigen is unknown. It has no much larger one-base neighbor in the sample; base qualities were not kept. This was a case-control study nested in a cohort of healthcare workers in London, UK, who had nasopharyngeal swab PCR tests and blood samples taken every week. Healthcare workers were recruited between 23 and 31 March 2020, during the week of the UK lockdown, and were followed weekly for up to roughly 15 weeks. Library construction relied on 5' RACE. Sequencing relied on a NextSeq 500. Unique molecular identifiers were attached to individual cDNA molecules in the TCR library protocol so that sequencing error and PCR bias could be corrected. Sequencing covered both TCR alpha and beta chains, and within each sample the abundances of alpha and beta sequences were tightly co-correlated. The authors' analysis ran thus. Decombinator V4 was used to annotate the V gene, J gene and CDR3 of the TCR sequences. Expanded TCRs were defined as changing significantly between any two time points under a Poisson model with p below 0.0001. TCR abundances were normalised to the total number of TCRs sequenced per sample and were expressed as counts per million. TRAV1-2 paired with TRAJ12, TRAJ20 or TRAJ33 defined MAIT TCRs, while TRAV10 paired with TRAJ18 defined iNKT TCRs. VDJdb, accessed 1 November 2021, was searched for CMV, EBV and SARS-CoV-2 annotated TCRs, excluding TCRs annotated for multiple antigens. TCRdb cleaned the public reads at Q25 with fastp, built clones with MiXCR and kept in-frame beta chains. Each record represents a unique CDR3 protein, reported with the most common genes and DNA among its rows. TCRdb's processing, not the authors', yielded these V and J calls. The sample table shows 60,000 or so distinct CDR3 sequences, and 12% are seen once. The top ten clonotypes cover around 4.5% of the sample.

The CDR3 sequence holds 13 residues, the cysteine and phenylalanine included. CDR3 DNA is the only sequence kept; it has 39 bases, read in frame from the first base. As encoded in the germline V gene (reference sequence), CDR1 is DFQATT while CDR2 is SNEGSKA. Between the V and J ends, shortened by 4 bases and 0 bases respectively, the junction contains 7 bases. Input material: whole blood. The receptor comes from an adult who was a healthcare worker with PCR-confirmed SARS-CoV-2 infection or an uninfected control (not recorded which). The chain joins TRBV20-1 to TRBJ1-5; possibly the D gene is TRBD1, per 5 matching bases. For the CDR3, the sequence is CSAKGDSNQPQHF. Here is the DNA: TGCAGTGCTAAAGGGGATAGCAATCAGCCCCAGCATTTT.